This TCR beta chain was observed in a study of CD8 T cells in ankylosing spondylitis. General study results and limits: Made up of several highly homologous variants, a TCR beta motif appeared characteristic of ankylosing spondylitis blood. Past research had described some motif variants in reactive arthritis synovial fluid and blood. There was reportedly significant enrichment of clones that were disease-linked in matched ankylosing spondylitis synovial fluid.

This clonotype was recorded a few times. Antigen: not known. TCR beta libraries were made by quantitative 5'-RACE with molecular barcodes. TCRdb fed the 5' RACE reads into MiXCR, producing one record per CDR3 protein. The repertoire holds some 330,000 distinct CDR3 sequences, with approximately 8% as singletons. The receptor was derived from a male donor with ankylosing spondylitis. The sequenced sample was blood, either unsorted or a sorted T cell fraction (not recorded which).

The CDR3 protein is CASSEIAGVKNIQYF. The CDR3 bases are TGTGCCAGCAGTGAAATAGCAGGGGTCAAAAACATTCAGTACTTC. V usage is TRBV6-1 and J usage is TRBJ2-4; maybe TRBD1 (6 bases). The CDR3 consists of 15 residues. CDR1 and CDR2 (germline): MNHNS, SASEGT. The V and J ends lost 2 bases and 3 bases respectively, with 11 bases between them.